This record covers a single T cell receptor beta chain. Its antigen is still unknown. TCRdb's table, derived via immunoSEQ multiplex PCR, lists solely in-frame clones and lacks some. The top ten hold under 6.5% of the sample, which has about 64,000 clones, 70% to 85% seen once. This specimen belongs to a study of pediatric ulcerative colitis. Points from the study as a whole: Acute severe colitis showed lower rectal diversity from clonal expansions.

CDR3 size: 14 residues. In germline, CDR1 is SGHRS, CDR2 YFSETQ. V was cut by 0 bases and J by 5 bases, with 11 bases left in between. The clonotype comes from a boy between 10 and 17 years old with moderate ulcerative colitis. The chain employs TRBV5-1 and TRBJ1-2; no reliable D call. The sequencing input was blood. CDR3 in amino acids: CASSLAGAEYGYTF. The CDR3 coding sequence is TGCGCCAGCAGCTTGGCTGGCGCAGAATATGGCTACACCTTC.